The rows below give T cell receptor beta chains drawn from one sample of a study of T cells in Graves' hyperthyroidism and ophthalmopathy. In TCRdb, the multiplex PCR reads were re-called with MiXCR into one record per CDR3 protein. Altogether around 600,000 distinct CDR3 sequences are present, 14% being singletons, with the ten largest covering around 7%. Material: blood. The receptors originated from a woman aged 18-29 years with Graves' ophthalmopathy. The CDR3 runs from the conserved cysteine through the conserved F or W. The D gene is left open where the match is weak. Clone size is given for some rows only: seen once, a few or many times, or a class if the clone is expanded.

clone size	V gene	J gene	D gene	CDR3 DNA	CDR3 protein
few	TRBV14	TRBJ2-1	-	TGTGCCAGCAGCCAAGACGTCGGCCAGGGTATCGATGAGCAGTTCTTC	CASSQDVGQGIDEQFF
many	TRBV24-1	TRBJ2-5	-	TGTGCCACCAGTGACCTCGAAGAGAACCAAGAGACCCAGTACTTC	CATSDLEENQETQYF
many	TRBV6-1	TRBJ2-3	TRBD2	TGTGCCAGCAGTGAGAGCGGGAGTGTCATAGATACGCAGTATTTT	CASSESGSVIDTQYF
-	TRBV19	TRBJ2-1	TRBD2	TGTGCCAGTAGTATAGTTGGCGGCTGGGGGGGACTAGCGGGACTTGAGCAGTTCTTC	CASSIVGGWGGLAGLEQFF
-	TRBV25-1	TRBJ1-2	-	TGTGCCAGCAGTGAATCCCGAAATCCGGGGTCTTCTCGTGGCTACACCTTC	CASSESRNPGSSRGYTF
many	TRBV30	TRBJ2-7	-	TGTGCCTGGAGTGCAGGGTGGAGTAACGAGCAGTACTTC	CAWSAGWSNEQYF
few	TRBV11-3	TRBJ2-3	-	TGTGCCAGCAGCGCCTACTGGGAGCCCGCGGTAGTCACAGATACGCAGTATTTT	CASSAYWEPAVVTDTQYF
few	TRBV5-5	TRBJ1-5	-	TGTGCCAGCAGCAGTGGGAGGGATAGCAATCAGCCCCAGCATTTT	CASSSGRDSNQPQHF
many	TRBV28	TRBJ2-5	-	TGTGCCAGCAGTCCATGGGGGGTGAGGGTTCAAGAGACCCAGTACTTC	CASSPWGVRVQETQYF
-	TRBV2	TRBJ2-7	TRBD1	TGTGCCAGCAGTGAGGGGGGACAGGGCAACGAGCAGTACTTC	CASSEGGQGNEQYF
many	TRBV2	TRBJ2-3	TRBD2	TGTGCCAGCGTCAGGGATAGCGGGAGCGACACAGATACGCAGTATTTT	CASVRDSGSDTDTQYF
many	TRBV2	TRBJ2-7	TRBD1	TGTGCCAGCAGTGACCCCCAGGGGGTTAGTCTCGAGCAGTACTTC	CASSDPQGVSLEQYF
many	TRBV6-1	TRBJ1-1	-	TGTGCCAGCAGCCTCACAGAGTACACTGAAGCTTTCTTT	CASSLTEYTEAFF
many	TRBV20-1	TRBJ1-2	-	TGCAGTGCTAGAAGACCCCCGGGGAGGGCTCGCGGCTACACCTTC	CSARRPPGRARGYTF
few	TRBV7-2	TRBJ2-7	-	TGTGCCAGCAGCTTAGAACTGGGAGCCTCCTACGAGCAGTACTTC	CASSLELGASYEQYF
many	TRBV28	TRBJ1-2	-	TGTGCCAGCAGTCCCCTAGGGGTCCGGTATGGCTACACCTTC	CASSPLGVRYGYTF
many	TRBV6-1	TRBJ2-3	-	TGTGCCAGCAGCAAAACTGGGACTCGAGCTAGCACAGATACGCAGTATTTT	CASSKTGTRASTDTQYF
many	TRBV30	TRBJ2-2	TRBD2	TGTGCCTGGAGTCCCGGACTAGCGGTTAACACCGGGGAGCTGTTTTTT	CAWSPGLAVNTGELFF
many	TRBV5-1	TRBJ2-7	-	TGCGCCAGCCATATATACGAGCAGTACTTC	CASHIYEQYF
few	TRBV7-8	TRBJ2-5	-	TGTGCCAGCACCTTCGCACCGTGGGGGCTGAAAGAGACCCAGTACTTC	CASTFAPWGLKETQYF
-	TRBV4-2	TRBJ2-2	-	TGTGCCAGCAGCCACTGGACCTCAGCCGAGAACACCGGGGAGCTGTTTTTT	CASSHWTSAENTGELFF
few	TRBV29-1	TRBJ1-3	-	TGCAGCGTTGAATGGACAGAAGCCTCTGGAAACACCATATATTTT	CSVEWTEASGNTIYF
-	TRBV10-1	TRBJ2-3	TRBD2	TGCGCCAGCAGGCCTAGACTAGCGGGAGAGACCACAGATACGCAATATTTT	CASRPRLAGETTDTQYF
few	TRBV20-1	TRBJ2-7	TRBD2	TGCAGTGCTAGCGTTCCCCGAAGCGGGAGACGGGGCGAGCAGTACTTC	CSASVPRSGRRGEQYF
many	TRBV28	TRBJ2-1	TRBD2	TGTGCCAGCAGTCCCTCCCGGGGAGCGGGAGGGATTGGGAATGAGCAGTTCTTC	CASSPSRGAGGIGNEQFF
many	TRBV7-9	TRBJ2-3	-	TGTGCCAGCAGCGCCATGGGAGATACGCAGTATTTT	CASSAMGDTQYF
many	TRBV6-1	TRBJ1-2	-	TGTGCCAGCAGTCCCCGGGGGAACAATGGCTACACCTTC	CASSPRGNNGYTF
many	TRBV3-1	TRBJ2-4	-	TGTGCCAGCAGCCAAGATAGGAGGGGAGCCAAAAACATTCAGTACTTC	CASSQDRRGAKNIQYF
many	TRBV2	TRBJ2-1	-	TGTGCCAGCATCGGGCGGGGACGGAACAATGAGCAGTTCTTC	CASIGRGRNNEQFF
-	TRBV9	TRBJ1-2	-	TGTGCCAGCAGCGTAGGGGGGGTGGAGAACTATGGCTACACCTTC	CASSVGGVENYGYTF
many	TRBV5-1	TRBJ2-2	-	TGCGCCAGCAGCCTCCGGGACAAAAACACCGGGGAGCTGTTTTTT	CASSLRDKNTGELFF
many	TRBV27	TRBJ2-5	-	TGTGCCAGCAGTCCCCGGGACCCCACAGAGACCCAGTACTTC	CASSPRDPTETQYF
-	TRBV9	TRBJ2-3	-	TGTGCCAGCAGCGTAGGACAGGGAGGGTTAACAGATACGCAGTATTTT	CASSVGQGGLTDTQYF
few	TRBV7-8	TRBJ2-5	-	TGTGCCAGCGGCAGGATACAGGGTTCGGGGGAGACCCAGTACTTC	CASGRIQGSGETQYF
few	TRBV4-2	TRBJ2-7	-	TGTGCCAGCAGCCAAGATCGGACGGTGTACGAGCAGTACTTC	CASSQDRTVYEQYF
few	TRBV6-1	TRBJ1-2	TRBD1	TGTGCCAGCAGAATCCGGGACAGGGGCTATGGCTACACCTTC	CASRIRDRGYGYTF
many	TRBV13	TRBJ2-7	-	TGTGCCAGCAGCTTATACGAGCAGCAGTACTTC	CASSLYEQQYF
-	TRBV15	TRBJ2-1	-	TGTGCCACCAGCAGAGAGACTAGCTCCTACAATGAGCAGTTCTTC	CATSRETSSYNEQFF
many	TRBV2	TRBJ2-7	-	TGTGCCAGCGGCAGGGTTAACTACGAGCAGTACTTC	CASGRVNYEQYF
few	TRBV7-9	TRBJ2-4	-	TGTGCCAGCAGCTTGTCGGGTTCCAGGGAGAGGATCAAAAACATTCAGTACTTC	CASSLSGSRERIKNIQYF
many	TRBV6-1	TRBJ2-7	TRBD2	TGTGCCAGCACTTTATCCGGGACTAGCGTCTACGAGCAGTACTTC	CASTLSGTSVYEQYF
many	TRBV27	TRBJ2-1	-	TGTGCCAGCAGTTTGACCAGCGCGGAACCATACAATGAGCAGTTCTTC	CASSLTSAEPYNEQFF
-	TRBV7-9	TRBJ1-1	-	TGTGCCAGCAGCTTGGAGTACGAAGCTTTCTTT	CASSLEYEAFF
many	TRBV3-1	TRBJ2-1	TRBD1	TGTGCCAGCAGCCAAGGACAGGGGGCTAGAAATGAGCAGTTCTTC	CASSQGQGARNEQFF
-	TRBV25-1	TRBJ1-6	-	TGTGCCAGCAGTGGTGGCCAGGCCTATAATTCACCCCTCCACTTT	CASSGGQAYNSPLHF
many	TRBV2	TRBJ1-1	-	TGTGCCAGCGGGCGGGAACAGTTGAACACTGAAGCTTTCTTT	CASGREQLNTEAFF
few	TRBV30	TRBJ1-1	TRBD1	TGTGCCTGGAGTGTTGTAAAGGGGACAGATTTTACAACTGAAGCTTTCTTT	CAWSVVKGTDFTTEAFF
many	TRBV6-1	TRBJ2-5	-	TGTGCCAGCAGTGCACAGGGAATGGGGGAGACCCAGTACTTC	CASSAQGMGETQYF
many	TRBV7-3	TRBJ2-2	TRBD2	TGTGCCAGCAGCTTAGGGGGACTAGCGGTTTACACCGGGGAGCTGTTTTTT	CASSLGGLAVYTGELFF
many	TRBV20-1	TRBJ2-7	-	TGCAGTGCTAGAGATTCGACTAACACCTACGAGCAGTACTTC	CSARDSTNTYEQYF
many	TRBV15	TRBJ2-7	TRBD1	TGTGCCACCAGCGGCCGGGACAGACCCTACGAGCAGTACTTC	CATSGRDRPYEQYF
-	TRBV7-6	TRBJ1-3	-	TGTGCCAGCAGCTTAGCGCTGGGCGTAACCTCTGGAAACACCATATATTTT	CASSLALGVTSGNTIYF
-	TRBV4-2	TRBJ1-1	TRBD1	TGTGCCAGCAGCCCCCCATCGGTCGGGGACAGGATGAACACTGAAGCTTTCTTT	CASSPPSVGDRMNTEAFF
many	TRBV11-2	TRBJ2-7	TRBD1	TGTGCCAGCAGCCAGACAGGGTTCTTACGAGAGCAGTACTTC	CASSQTGFLREQYF
-	TRBV10-3	TRBJ2-3	TRBD2	TGTGCCATCAGTGAGTCGAGGACTAGCGCTATTTCAGATACGCAGTATTTT	CAISESRTSAISDTQYF
once	TRBV4-1	TRBJ2-1	-	TGCGCCAGCAGCCGCCCTTGGGGGAGCTCCTACAATGAGCAGTTCTTC	CASSRPWGSSYNEQFF
many	TRBV19	TRBJ1-2	TRBD1	TGTGCCACCGCCGGGGGGACAGGGCCCTATGGCTACACCTTC	CATAGGTGPYGYTF